The present entry profiles one TCR beta chain with its context. The data were taken from a study of T cell changes during pregnancy in multiple sclerosis. The assay was immunoSEQ multiplex PCR, and TCRdb's table has in-frame clones only and misses some. The sample comprises 40,000 to 55,000 clones, almost 95% of which are singletons, and about 4.5% rests with the top ten. The CDR3 has 14 amino acids. The germline V gene encodes CDR1 SEHNR and CDR2 FQNEAQ (reference sequence). The V end lost 11 bases, the J end lost 0 bases, and 14 bases lay between the germline ends. This sequence joins TRBV7-9 and TRBJ1-3; no clear D gene. The receptor's source is a female donor with multiple sclerosis, enrolled in a pregnancy study. Sequencing was performed on CD8+ T cells from peripheral blood mononuclear cells, taken in the first trimester of pregnancy. CDR3 sequence: CAGSGENSGNTIYF. DNA of the CDR3: TGTGCCGGGTCCGGGGAGAACTCTGGAAACACCATATATTTT.